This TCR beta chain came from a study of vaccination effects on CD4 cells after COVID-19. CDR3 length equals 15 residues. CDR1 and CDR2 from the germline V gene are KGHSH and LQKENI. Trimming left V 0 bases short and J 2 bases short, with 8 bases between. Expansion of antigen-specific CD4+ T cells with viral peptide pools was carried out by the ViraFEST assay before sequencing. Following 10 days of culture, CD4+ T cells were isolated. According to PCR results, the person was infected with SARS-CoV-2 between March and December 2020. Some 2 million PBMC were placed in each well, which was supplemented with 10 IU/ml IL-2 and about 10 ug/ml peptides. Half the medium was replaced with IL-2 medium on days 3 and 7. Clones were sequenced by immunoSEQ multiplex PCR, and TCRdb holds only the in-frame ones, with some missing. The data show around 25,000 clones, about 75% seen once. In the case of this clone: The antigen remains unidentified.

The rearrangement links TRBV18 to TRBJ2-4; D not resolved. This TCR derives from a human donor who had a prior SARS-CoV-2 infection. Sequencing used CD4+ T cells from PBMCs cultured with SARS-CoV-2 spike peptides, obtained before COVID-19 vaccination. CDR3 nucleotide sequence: TGTGCCAGCTCACCACCAGGGTCGACCAAAAACATTCAGTACTTC. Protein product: CASSPPGSTKNIQYF. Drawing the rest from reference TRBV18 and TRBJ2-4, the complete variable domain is NAGVMQNPRHLVRRRGQEARLRCSPMKGHSHVYWYRQLPEEGLKFMVYLQKENIIDESGMPKERFSAEFPKEGPSILRIQQVVRGDSAAYFCASSPPGSTKNIQYFGAGTRLSVL.